This T cell receptor (beta chain) was captured by sequencing in a study of shared T cell receptors in the human thymus. The V segment lost 1 base and the J segment 4 bases; nucleotides outside the gene matches: 7. Germline V lookup: CDR1 SGHDN, CDR2 FVKESK. The CDR3 consists of 16 residues. Measured with immunoSEQ multiplex PCR; TCRdb has only the in-frame clones, and not every one. The sample includes hundreds of thousands of clones, more than 70% seen only once; the top ten take 0.009% to 0.0095%. The same sample was also studied in work on human thymus T cells. Per that paper: Donors were healthy Finnish babies undergoing corrective operations for congenital heart defects. Corrective cardiac operations yielded the resected thymus tissue. Thymic and blood repertoires appeared to show biased V and J gene usage. Among unrelated individuals, related research reported thymic repertoires that overlapped highly.

Sequencing was carried out using thymocytes. This TCR was sampled from a boy in the first two years of life with a congenital heart defect. The V call is TRBV14, the J call TRBJ2-1; TRBD1 agrees at 7 bases. In nucleotides, the CDR3 is TGTGCCAGCAGCCAAGCAAGCAGGGGGTCTTACAATGAGCAGTTCTTC. Amino acid sequence: CASSQASRGSYNEQFF. The full variable domain, its missing parts supplied by reference TRBV14 and TRBJ2-1, is EAGVTQFPSHSVIEKGQTVTLRCDPISGHDNLYWYRRVMGKEIKFLLHFVKESKQDESGMPNNRFLAERTGGTYSTLKVQPAELEDSGVYFCASSQASRGSYNEQFFGPGTRLTVL.